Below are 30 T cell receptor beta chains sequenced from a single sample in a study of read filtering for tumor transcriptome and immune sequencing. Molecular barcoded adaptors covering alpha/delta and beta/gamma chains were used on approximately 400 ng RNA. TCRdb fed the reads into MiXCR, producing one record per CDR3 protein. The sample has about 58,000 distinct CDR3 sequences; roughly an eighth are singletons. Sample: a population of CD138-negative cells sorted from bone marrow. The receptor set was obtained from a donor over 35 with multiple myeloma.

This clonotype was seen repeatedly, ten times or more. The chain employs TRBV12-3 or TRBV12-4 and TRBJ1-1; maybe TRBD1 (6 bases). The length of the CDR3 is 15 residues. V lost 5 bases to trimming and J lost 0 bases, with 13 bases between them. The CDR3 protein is CASSPQGLMNTEAFF. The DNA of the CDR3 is TGTGCCAGCAGTCCGCAGGGGCTCATGAACACTGAAGCTTTCTTT.

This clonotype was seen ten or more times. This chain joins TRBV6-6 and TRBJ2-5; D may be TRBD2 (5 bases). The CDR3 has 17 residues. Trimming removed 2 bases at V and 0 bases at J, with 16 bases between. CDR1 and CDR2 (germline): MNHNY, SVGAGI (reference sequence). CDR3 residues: CASSYGAGKRYQETQYF. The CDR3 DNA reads TGTGCCAGCAGTTACGGCGCGGGCAAGCGGTACCAAGAGACCCAGTACTTC.

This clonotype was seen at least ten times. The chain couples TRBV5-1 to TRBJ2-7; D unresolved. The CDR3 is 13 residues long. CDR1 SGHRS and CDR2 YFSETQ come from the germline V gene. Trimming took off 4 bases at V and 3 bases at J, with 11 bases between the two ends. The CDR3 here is CASSPLANYEQYF. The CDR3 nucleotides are TGCGCCAGCAGCCCCTTGGCCAACTACGAGCAGTACTTC.

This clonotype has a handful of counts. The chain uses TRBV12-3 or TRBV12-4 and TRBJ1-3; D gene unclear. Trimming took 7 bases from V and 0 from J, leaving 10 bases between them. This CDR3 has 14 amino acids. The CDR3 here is CASIEGISGNTIYF. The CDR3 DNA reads TGTGCCAGCATTGAAGGGATCTCTGGAAACACCATATATTTT.

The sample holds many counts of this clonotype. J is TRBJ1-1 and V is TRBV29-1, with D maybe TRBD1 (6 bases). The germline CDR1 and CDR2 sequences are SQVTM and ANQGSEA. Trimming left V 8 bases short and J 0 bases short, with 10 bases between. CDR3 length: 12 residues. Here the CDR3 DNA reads TGCAGCATTGGACAGCTGAACACTGAAGCTTTCTTT. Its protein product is CSIGQLNTEAFF. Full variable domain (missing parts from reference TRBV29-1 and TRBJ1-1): SAVISQKPSRDICQRGTSLTIQCQVDSQVTMMFWYRQQPGQSLTLIATANQGSEATYESGFVIDKFPISRPNLTFSTLTVSNMSPEDSSIYLCSIGQLNTEAFFGQGTRLTVV.

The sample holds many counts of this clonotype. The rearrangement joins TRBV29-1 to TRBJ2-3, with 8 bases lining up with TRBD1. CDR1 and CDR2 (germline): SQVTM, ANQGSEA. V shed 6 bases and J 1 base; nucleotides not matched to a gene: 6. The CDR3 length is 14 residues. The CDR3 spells CSVRPGQGTDTQYF. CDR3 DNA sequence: TGCAGCGTAAGGCCGGGACAGGGCACAGATACGCAGTATTTT.

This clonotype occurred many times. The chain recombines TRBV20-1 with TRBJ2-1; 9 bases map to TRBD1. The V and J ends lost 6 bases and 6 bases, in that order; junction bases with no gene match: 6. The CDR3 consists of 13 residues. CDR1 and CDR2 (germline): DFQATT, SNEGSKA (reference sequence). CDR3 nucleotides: TGCAGTGCGTGGACAGGGGATGCCAATGAGCAGTTCTTC. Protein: CSAWTGDANEQFF.

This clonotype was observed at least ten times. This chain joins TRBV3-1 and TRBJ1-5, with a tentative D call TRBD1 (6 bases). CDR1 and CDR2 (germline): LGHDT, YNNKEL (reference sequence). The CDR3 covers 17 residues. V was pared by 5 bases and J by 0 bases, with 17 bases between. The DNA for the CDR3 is TGTGCCAGCAGCGGACTGTGGGGGCTCCTTAGCAATCAGCCCCAGCATTTT. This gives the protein CASSGLWGLLSNQPQHF.

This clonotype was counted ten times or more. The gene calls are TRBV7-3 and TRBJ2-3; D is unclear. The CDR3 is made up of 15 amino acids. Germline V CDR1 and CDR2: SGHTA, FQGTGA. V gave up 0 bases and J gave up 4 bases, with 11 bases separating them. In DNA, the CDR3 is TGTGCCAGCAGCTTAACTGGGCAGTTGTCAGATACGCAGTATTTT. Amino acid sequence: CASSLTGQLSDTQYF. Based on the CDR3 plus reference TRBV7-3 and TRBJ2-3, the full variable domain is GAGVSQTPSNKVTEKGKYVELRCDPISGHTALYWYRQSLGQGPEFLIYFQGTGAADDSGLPNDRFFAVRPEGSVSTLKIQRTERGDSAVYLCASSLTGQLSDTQYFGPGTRLTVL.

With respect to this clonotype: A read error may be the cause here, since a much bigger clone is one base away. CDR3 loop: CASSEPEEAKNIQHF. DNA of the CDR3: TGTGCCAGCAGTGAACCCGAGGAGGCCAAAAACATTCAGCACTTC. The chain joins TRBV6-2 or TRBV6-3 to TRBJ2-4, with a weak D call TRBD2 (5 bases). The length of the CDR3 is 15 residues. CDR1 is MNHEY, CDR2 SVGEGT, per germline.

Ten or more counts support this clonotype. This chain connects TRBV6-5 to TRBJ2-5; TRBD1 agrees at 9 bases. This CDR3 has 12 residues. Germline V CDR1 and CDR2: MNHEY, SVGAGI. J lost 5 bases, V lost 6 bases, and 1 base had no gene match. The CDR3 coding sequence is TGTGCCAGCAGGGACAGGGGTGAGACCCAGTACTTC. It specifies CASRDRGETQYF.

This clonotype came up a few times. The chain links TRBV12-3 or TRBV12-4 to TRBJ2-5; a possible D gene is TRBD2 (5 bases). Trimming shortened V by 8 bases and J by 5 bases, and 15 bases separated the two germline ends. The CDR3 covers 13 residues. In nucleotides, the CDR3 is TGTGCCAGCGGAATAACTAGAACGGAGACCCAGTACTTC. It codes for CASGITRTETQYF.

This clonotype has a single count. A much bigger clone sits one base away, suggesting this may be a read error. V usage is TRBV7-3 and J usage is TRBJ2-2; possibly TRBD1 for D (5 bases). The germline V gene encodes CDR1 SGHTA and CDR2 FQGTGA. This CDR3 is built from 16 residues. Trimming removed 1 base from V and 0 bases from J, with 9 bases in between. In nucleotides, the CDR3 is TGTGCCAGCAGCTTAAGGGGCACCCCGAACACCGGGGAGCTGTTTTTT. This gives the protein CASSLRGTPNTGELFF.

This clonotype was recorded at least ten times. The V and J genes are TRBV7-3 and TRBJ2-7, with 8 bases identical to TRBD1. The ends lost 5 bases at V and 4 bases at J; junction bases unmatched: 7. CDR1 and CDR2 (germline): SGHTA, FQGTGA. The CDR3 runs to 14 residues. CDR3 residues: CASSIGQGGYEQYF. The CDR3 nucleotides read TGTGCCAGCAGCATAGGACAGGGTGGGTACGAGCAGTACTTC.

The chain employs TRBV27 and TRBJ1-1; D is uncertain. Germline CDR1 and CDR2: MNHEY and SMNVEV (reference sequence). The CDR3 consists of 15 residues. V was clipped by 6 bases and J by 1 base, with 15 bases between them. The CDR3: CASSLLTSSNTEAFF. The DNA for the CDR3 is TGTGCCAGCAGCCTCCTGACAAGTTCGAACACTGAAGCTTTCTTT.

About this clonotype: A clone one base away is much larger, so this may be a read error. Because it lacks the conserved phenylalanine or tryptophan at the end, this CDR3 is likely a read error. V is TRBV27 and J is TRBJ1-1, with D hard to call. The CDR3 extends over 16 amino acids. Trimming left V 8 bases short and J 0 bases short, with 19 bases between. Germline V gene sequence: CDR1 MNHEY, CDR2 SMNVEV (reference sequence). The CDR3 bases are TGTGCCAGCTTTCCCCTATTGGGGTGGCTGAACACTGAAGCTTTCTCT. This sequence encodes CASFPLLGWLNTEAFS.

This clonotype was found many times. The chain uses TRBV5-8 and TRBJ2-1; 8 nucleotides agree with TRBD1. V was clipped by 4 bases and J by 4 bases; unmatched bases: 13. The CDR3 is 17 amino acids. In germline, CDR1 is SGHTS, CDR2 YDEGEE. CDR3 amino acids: CASSLFWRDRFYNEQFF. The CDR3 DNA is TGTGCCAGCAGCCTTTTTTGGCGGGACAGGTTTTACAATGAGCAGTTCTTC.

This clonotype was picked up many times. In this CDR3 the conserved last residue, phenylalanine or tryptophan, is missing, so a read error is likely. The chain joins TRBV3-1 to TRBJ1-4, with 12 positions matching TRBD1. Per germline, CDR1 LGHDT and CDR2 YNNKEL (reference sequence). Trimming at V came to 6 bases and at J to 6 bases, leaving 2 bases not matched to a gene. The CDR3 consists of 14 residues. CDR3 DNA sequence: TGTGCCAGCAGGGGACAGGGGGCGCATGAAAAACTGTTTTCT. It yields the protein CASRGQGAHEKLFS.

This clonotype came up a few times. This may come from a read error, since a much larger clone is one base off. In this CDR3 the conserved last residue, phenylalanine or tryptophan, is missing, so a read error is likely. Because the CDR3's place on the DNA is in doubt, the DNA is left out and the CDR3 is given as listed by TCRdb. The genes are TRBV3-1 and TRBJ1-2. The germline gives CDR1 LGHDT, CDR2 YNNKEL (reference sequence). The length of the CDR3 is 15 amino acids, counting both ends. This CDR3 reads CASSQGPGGTVLHTS.

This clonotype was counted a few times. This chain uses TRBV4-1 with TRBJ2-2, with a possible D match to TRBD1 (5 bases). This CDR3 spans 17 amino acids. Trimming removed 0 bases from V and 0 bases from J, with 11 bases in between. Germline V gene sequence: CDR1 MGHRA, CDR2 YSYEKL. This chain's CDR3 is CASSQEPGQANTGELFF. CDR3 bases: TGCGCCAGCAGCCAAGAACCAGGACAAGCGAACACCGGGGAGCTGTTTTTT.

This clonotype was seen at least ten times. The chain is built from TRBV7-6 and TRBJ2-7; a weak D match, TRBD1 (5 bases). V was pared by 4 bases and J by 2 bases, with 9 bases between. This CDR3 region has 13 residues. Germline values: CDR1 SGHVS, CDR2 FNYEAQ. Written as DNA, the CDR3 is TGTGCCAGCAGCTCCAGGGATCCCTACGAGCAGTACTTC. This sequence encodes CASSSRDPYEQYF.

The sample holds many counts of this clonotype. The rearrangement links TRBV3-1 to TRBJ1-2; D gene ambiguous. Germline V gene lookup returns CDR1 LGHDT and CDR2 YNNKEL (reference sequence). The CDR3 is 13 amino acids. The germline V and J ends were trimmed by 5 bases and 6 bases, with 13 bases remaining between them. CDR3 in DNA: TGTGCCAGCAGCGGTGAGGCACTGAATGGCTACACCTTC. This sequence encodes CASSGEALNGYTF.

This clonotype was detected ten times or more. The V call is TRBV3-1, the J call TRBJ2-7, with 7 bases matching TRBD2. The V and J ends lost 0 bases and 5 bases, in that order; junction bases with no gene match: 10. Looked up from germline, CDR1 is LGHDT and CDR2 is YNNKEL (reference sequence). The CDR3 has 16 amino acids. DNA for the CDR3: TGTGCCAGCAGCCAAGAAGGTGGGAGGGACCCAGACGAGCAGTACTTC. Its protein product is CASSQEGGRDPDEQYF.

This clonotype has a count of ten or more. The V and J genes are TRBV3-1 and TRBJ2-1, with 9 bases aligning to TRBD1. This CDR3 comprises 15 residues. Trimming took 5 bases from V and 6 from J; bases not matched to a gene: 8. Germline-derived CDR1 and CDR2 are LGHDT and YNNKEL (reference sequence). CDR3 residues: CASSGRGQGTNEQFF. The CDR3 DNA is TGTGCCAGCAGCGGCCGGGGACAGGGCACCAATGAGCAGTTCTTC.

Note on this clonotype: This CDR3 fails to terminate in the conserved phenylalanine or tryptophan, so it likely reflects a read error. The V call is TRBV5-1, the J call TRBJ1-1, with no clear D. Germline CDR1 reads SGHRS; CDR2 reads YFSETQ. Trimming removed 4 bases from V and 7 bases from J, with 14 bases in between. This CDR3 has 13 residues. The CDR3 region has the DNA TGCGCCAGCAGCCGCGCCCTCCCGGATGAAGCTTTCTCT. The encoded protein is CASSRALPDEAFS.

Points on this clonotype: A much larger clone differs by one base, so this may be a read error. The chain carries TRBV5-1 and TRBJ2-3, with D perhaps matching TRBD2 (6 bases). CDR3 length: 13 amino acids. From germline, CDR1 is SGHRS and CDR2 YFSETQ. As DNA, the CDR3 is TGCGCCAGCGGCTTACGGGAGACAGATACGCAGTATTTT. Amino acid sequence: CASGLRETDTQYF.

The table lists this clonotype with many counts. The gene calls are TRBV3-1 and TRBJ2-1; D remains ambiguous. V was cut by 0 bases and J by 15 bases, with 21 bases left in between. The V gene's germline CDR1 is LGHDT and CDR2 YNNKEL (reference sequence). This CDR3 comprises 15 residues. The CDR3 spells CASSQESPELGDRFF. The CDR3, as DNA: TGTGCCAGCAGCCAAGAATCCCCCGAACTTGGGGATCGGTTCTTC.

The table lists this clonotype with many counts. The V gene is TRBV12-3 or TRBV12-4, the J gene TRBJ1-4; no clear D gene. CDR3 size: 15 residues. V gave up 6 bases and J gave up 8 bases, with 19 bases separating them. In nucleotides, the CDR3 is TGTGCCAGCAGGGCCCTCACGAGGCGAGAGGAAAAACTGTTTTTT. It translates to CASRALTRREEKLFF.

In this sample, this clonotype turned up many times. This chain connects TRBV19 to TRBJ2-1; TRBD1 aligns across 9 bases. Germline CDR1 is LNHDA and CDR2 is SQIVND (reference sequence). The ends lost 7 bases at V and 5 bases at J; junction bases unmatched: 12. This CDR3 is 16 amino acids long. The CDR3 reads CASTSPPGTGHNEQFF. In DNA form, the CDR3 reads TGTGCCAGTACCTCTCCACCTGGGACAGGGCACAATGAGCAGTTCTTC.

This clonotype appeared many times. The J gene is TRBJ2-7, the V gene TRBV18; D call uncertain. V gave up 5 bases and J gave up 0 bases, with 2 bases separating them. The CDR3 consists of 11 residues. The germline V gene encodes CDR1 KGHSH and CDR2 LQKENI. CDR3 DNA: TGTGCCAGCTCAACCTCCTACGAGCAGTACTTC. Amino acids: CASSTSYEQYF.